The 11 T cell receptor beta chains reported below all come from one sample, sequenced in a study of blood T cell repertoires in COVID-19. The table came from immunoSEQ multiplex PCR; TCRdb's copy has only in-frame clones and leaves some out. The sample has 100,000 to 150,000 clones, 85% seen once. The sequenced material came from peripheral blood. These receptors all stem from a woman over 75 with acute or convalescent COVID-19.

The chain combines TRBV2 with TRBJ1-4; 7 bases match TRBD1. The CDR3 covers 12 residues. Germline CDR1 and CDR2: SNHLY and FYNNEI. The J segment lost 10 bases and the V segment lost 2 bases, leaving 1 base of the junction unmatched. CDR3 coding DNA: TGTGCCAGCAGTGAACAGGGGGGAAAACTGTTTTTT. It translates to CASSEQGGKLFF. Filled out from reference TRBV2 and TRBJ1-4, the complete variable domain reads EPEVTQTPSHQVTQMGQEVILRCVPISNHLYFYWYRQILGQKVEFLVSFYNNEISEKSEIFDDQFSVERPDGSNFTLKIRSTKLEDSAMYFCASSEQGGKLFFGSGTQLSVL.

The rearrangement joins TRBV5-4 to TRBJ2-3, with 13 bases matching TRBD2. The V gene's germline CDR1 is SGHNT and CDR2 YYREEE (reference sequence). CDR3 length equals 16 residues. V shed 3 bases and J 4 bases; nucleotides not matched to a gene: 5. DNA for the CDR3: TGTGCCAGCAGCTCTCAGGGACTAGCGGGGCCAGATACGCAGTATTTT. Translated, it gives CASSSQGLAGPDTQYF. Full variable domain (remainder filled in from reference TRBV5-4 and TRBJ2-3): ETGVTQSPTHLIKTRGQQVTLRCSSQSGHNTVSWYQQALGQGPQFIFQYYREEENGRGNFPPRFSGLQFPNYSSELNVNALELDDSALYLCASSSQGLAGPDTQYFGPGTRLTVL.

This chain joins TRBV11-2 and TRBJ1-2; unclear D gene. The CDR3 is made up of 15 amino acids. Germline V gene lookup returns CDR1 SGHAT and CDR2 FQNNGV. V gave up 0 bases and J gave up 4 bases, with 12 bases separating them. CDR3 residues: CASSLDHGSVYGYTF. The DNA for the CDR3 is TGTGCCAGCAGCTTAGATCACGGGTCCGTCTATGGCTACACCTTC. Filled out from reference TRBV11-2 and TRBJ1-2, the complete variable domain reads EAGVAQSPRYKIIEKRQSVAFWCNPISGHATLYWYQQILGQGPKLLIQFQNNGVVDDSQLPKDRFSAERLKGVDSTLKIQPAKLEDSAVYLCASSLDHGSVYGYTFGSGTRLTVV.

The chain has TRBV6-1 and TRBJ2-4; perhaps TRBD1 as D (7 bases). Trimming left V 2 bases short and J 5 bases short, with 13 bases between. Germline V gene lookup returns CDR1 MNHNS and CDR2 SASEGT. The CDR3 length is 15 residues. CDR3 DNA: TGTGCCAGCAGTGAAAGGAGGGGGCGCCAAAACATTCAGTACTTC. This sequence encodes CASSERRGRQNIQYF.

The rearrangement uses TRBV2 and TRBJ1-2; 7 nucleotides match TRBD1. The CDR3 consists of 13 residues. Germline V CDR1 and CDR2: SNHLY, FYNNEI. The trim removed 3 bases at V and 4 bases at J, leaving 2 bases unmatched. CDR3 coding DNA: TGTGCCAGCAGTGAGGGACAGTTCTATGGCTACACCTTC. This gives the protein CASSEGQFYGYTF.

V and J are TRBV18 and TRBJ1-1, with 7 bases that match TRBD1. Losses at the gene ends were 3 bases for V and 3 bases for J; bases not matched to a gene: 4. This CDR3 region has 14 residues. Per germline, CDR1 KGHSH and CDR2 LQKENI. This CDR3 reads CASSPRQGDTEAFF. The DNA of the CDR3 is TGTGCCAGCTCACCTAGACAGGGCGACACTGAAGCTTTCTTT.

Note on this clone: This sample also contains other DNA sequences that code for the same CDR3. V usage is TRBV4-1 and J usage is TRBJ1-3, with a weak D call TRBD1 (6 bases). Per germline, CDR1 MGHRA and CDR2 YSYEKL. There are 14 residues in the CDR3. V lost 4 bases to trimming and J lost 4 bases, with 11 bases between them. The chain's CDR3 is CASSLQGTGNTIYF. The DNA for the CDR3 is TGCGCCAGCAGCCTCCAGGGGACAGGAAACACCATATATTTT.

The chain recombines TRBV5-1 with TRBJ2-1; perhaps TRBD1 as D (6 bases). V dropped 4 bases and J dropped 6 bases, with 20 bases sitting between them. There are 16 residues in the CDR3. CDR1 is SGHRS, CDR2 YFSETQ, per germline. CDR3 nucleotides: TGCGCCAGCAGCGTTGTCCCCAGGGGCCGAGGCAATGAGCAGTTCTTC. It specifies CASSVVPRGRGNEQFF.

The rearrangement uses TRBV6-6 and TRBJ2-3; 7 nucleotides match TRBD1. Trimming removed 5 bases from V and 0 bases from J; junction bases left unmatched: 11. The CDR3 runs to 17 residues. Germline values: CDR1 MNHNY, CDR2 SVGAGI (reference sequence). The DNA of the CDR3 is TGTGCCAGCAGTCTAGATTGGGACAGCTCTAGCACAGATACGCAGTATTTT. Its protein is CASSLDWDSSSTDTQYF.

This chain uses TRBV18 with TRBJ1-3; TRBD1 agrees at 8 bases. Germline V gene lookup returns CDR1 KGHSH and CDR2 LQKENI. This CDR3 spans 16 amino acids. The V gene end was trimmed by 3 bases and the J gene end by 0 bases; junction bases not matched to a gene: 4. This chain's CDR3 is CASSPWDRSSGNTIYF. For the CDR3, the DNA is TGTGCCAGCTCACCTTGGGACAGGTCCTCTGGAAACACCATATATTTT.

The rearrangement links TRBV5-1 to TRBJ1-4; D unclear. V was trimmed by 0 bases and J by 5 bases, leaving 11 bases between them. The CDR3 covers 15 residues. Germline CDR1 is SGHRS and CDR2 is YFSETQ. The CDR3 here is CASSLAGTDNEKLFF. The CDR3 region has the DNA TGCGCCAGCAGCTTGGCCGGCACAGACAATGAAAAACTGTTTTTT.